These 20 T cell receptor beta chains share one sample of origin, sequenced in a study of radiation and T cells in renal cell carcinoma. The data were produced by immunoSEQ multiplex PCR, yet TCRdb's version contains in-frame clones alone and is incomplete. The table records roughly 14,000 clones, 62% of them present only once. Treatment here: treatment-naive control, cytoreductive nephrectomy. The sequences come from tumor tissue, collected from a patient whose treatment was nephrectomy without radiotherapy. These receptors were obtained from a man aged 55 to 69 with renal cell carcinoma.

The chain recombines TRBV18 with TRBJ2-5; D is possibly TRBD2 (6 bases). The CDR3 sequence is 16 residues long. Trimming took off 3 bases at V and 3 bases at J, with 17 bases between the two ends. The germline V gene has CDR1 KGHSH and CDR2 LQKENI. CDR3 region: CASSPPKGREEETQYF. Here the CDR3 DNA reads TGTGCCAGCTCACCTCCTAAGGGCAGGGAGGAAGAGACCCAGTACTTC.

V is TRBV4-1 and J is TRBJ1-6; D remains unclear. The ends were cut back, 1 base at V and 8 bases at J, with 3 bases in the middle. Germline CDR1 reads MGHRA; CDR2 reads YSYEKL. The length of the CDR3 is 12 residues. This CDR3 reads CASSQADSPLHF. For the CDR3, the DNA is TGCGCCAGCAGCCAAGCTGATTCACCCCTCCACTTT.

The chain joins TRBV11-2 to TRBJ2-1, with a tentative D call TRBD2 (5 bases). V was clipped by 8 bases and J by 0 bases, with 5 bases between them. Germline V gives CDR1 SGHAT, CDR2 FQNNGV. This CDR3 is 12 amino acids long. This CDR3 is CASGSSYNEQFF. The CDR3 DNA reads TGTGCCAGCGGGAGCTCCTACAATGAGCAGTTCTTC. Full variable domain (rest looked up from reference TRBV11-2 and TRBJ2-1): EAGVAQSPRYKIIEKRQSVAFWCNPISGHATLYWYQQILGQGPKLLIQFQNNGVVDDSQLPKDRFSAERLKGVDSTLKIQPAKLEDSAVYLCASGSSYNEQFFGPGTRLTVL.

The chain recombines TRBV5-1 with TRBJ1-2, with D possibly matching TRBD1 (6 bases). Trimming removed 3 bases at V and 8 bases at J, with 14 bases between. The germline gives CDR1 SGHRS, CDR2 YFSETQ. This CDR3 is built from 13 residues. The CDR3 DNA reads as TGCGCCAGCAGCTCCGGACAGCTCGACGGCTACACCTTC. Its protein product is CASSSGQLDGYTF. The full variable domain, completed using reference TRBV5-1 and TRBJ1-2, is KAGVTQTPRYLIKTRGQQVTLSCSPISGHRSVSWYQQTPGQGLQFLFEYFSETQRNKGNFPGRFSGRQFSNSRSEMNVSTLELGDSALYLCASSSGQLDGYTFGSGTRLTVV.

This clone is medium-sized by share. This chain links TRBV29-1 with TRBJ1-4, with D unclear. This CDR3 comprises 13 residues. V lost 5 bases and J 3 bases, leaving 10 bases between the germline ends. Germline assignment: CDR1 SQVTM and CDR2 ANQGSEA. CDR3 region: CSVSGSPNEKLFF. CDR3 bases: TGCAGCGTTTCGGGGAGCCCTAATGAAAAACTGTTTTTT.

J is TRBJ2-7 and V is TRBV19; 7 nucleotides agree with TRBD1. CDR1 is LNHDA and CDR2 is SQIVND in the germline V gene (reference sequence). The V gene end was trimmed by 7 bases and the J gene end by 0 bases; junction bases not matched to a gene: 6. The CDR3 runs 14 residues. The CDR3 is CASKGAENSYEQYF. CDR3 nucleotide sequence: TGTGCCAGTAAGGGGGCGGAGAACTCCTACGAGCAGTACTTC.

The chain combines TRBV28 with TRBJ2-2, with D tentatively TRBD1 (5 bases). Trimming cost V 4 bases and J 4 bases, with 7 bases left between them. The CDR3 loop spans 13 amino acids. The germline V gene has CDR1 MDHEN and CDR2 SYDVKM. CDR3 protein: CASSWGGTGELFF. CDR3 coding DNA: TGTGCCAGCAGTTGGGGCGGCACCGGGGAGCTGTTTTTT.

This clone counts as medium-sized (0.01 to 0.1%). J is TRBJ2-1 and V is TRBV5-1; 9 nucleotides agree with TRBD1. V was clipped by 4 bases and J by 6 bases; unmatched bases: 8. CDR1 is SGHRS and CDR2 is YFSETQ in the germline V gene. This CDR3 is 15 amino acids long. This CDR3 is CASSASGTGFNEQFF. The CDR3 region has the DNA TGCGCCAGCAGCGCCTCCGGGACAGGGTTCAATGAGCAGTTCTTC.

The chain employs TRBV5-6 and TRBJ2-5, with D unresolved. In germline, CDR1 is SGHDT, CDR2 YYEEEE. Trimming removed 0 bases at V and 0 bases at J, with 9 bases between. CDR3 length: 15 residues. The CDR3 sequence: CASSLVKAYQETQYF. The CDR3 DNA is TGTGCCAGCAGCTTGGTTAAGGCATACCAAGAGACCCAGTACTTC.

This rearrangement joins TRBV19 to TRBJ2-2; 7 nucleotides line up with TRBD1. Trimming at V came to 3 bases and at J to 3 bases, leaving 4 bases not matched to a gene. The CDR3 is 15 amino acids. CDR1 and CDR2 (germline): LNHDA, SQIVND (reference sequence). The CDR3: CASSIPGGYTGELFF. In nucleotides, the CDR3 is TGTGCCAGTAGTATCCCAGGGGGTTACACCGGGGAGCTGTTTTTT.

The rearrangement joins TRBV7-9 to TRBJ2-3, with TRBD2 identical over 10 bases. There are 14 residues in the CDR3. V was clipped by 5 bases and J by 4 bases; unmatched bases: 3. In germline, CDR1 is SEHNR, CDR2 FQNEAQ (reference sequence). The CDR3 nucleotides read TGTGCCAGCAGCCATAGCGGGGGGTCAGATACGCAGTATTTT. Protein product: CASSHSGGSDTQYF.

This chain connects TRBV15 to TRBJ2-1, with TRBD2 matching over 8 bases. The CDR3 is 17 amino acids. Germline CDR1 and CDR2: LNHNV and YYDKDF (reference sequence). Unmatched junction bases numbered 16, after V lost 3 bases and J lost 9 bases. The CDR3 reads CATSSTRSGGPSFEQFF. The CDR3 coding sequence is TGTGCCACCAGCAGCACCAGAAGCGGGGGACCATCTTTTGAGCAGTTCTTC.

The gene calls are TRBV7-8 and TRBJ2-5; D gene unclear. The germline V gene encodes CDR1 SGHVS and CDR2 FQNEAQ. This CDR3 spans 13 amino acids. Trimming cost V 5 bases and J 5 bases, with 12 bases left between them. The CDR3 loop reads CASSPPALETQYF. For the CDR3, the DNA is TGTGCCAGCAGCCCTCCCGCCCTCGAGACCCAGTACTTC.

This clone was counted a few times. The chain is built from TRBV27 and TRBJ2-5; D gene uncertain. Germline V lookup: CDR1 MNHEY, CDR2 SMNVEV (reference sequence). Deletions cut 8 bases from V and 5 bases from J, with 12 bases between. CDR3 length: 12 residues. The CDR3 loop is CASGPTQETQYF. CDR3 bases: TGTGCCAGCGGCCCGACCCAGGAGACCCAGTACTTC.

In nucleotides, the CDR3 is TGTGCCAGCAGTCCCGGGGCCAGCTCCTTGAACACTGAAGCTTTCTTT. This sequence encodes CASSPGASSLNTEAFF. The rearrangement links TRBV28 to TRBJ1-1, with D tentatively TRBD1 (5 bases). With 5 bases removed from V and 0 bases from J, the gap between germline ends came to 16 bases. Germline V gene sequence: CDR1 MDHEN, CDR2 SYDVKM. The CDR3 is 16 residues long.

V usage is TRBV9 and J usage is TRBJ2-1, with D uncertain. CDR3 length equals 12 residues. V shed 0 bases and J shed 4 bases, with 2 bases lying between them. The germline CDR1 and CDR2 sequences are SGDLS and YYNGEE. This CDR3 reads CASSVGYNEQFF. The CDR3 coding sequence is TGTGCCAGCAGCGTAGGGTACAATGAGCAGTTCTTC.

The V and J genes are TRBV28 and TRBJ1-1; 7 positions agree with TRBD1. V lost 6 bases, J lost 4 bases, and 8 bases stayed unmatched. There are 14 residues in the CDR3. Germline V gene sequence: CDR1 MDHEN, CDR2 SYDVKM. The CDR3 coding sequence is TGTGCCAGCAGGACTACAGGGGAGGCCACTGAAGCTTTCTTT. This codes for CASRTTGEATEAFF.

The chain links TRBV5-4 to TRBJ2-7; 12 bases map to TRBD2. The trim removed 5 bases at V and 3 bases at J, leaving 6 bases unmatched. Germline V gene lookup returns CDR1 SGHNT and CDR2 YYREEE (reference sequence). This CDR3 has 15 residues. The CDR3 bases are TGTGCCAGCAGTTACTCTAGCGGGGGGGTCTACGAGCAGTACTTC. Translation gives CASSYSSGGVYEQYF.

The chain combines TRBV9 with TRBJ1-2, with 10 bases aligning to TRBD1. Germline assignment: CDR1 SGDLS and CDR2 YYNGEE. The junction had 7 bases not matched to a gene; V was cut back by 3 bases and J by 5 bases. This CDR3 region has 15 residues. Here the CDR3 DNA reads TGTGCCAGCAGCGGATTCGACAGGGGGCCTTATGGCTACACCTTC. It specifies CASSGFDRGPYGYTF.

In its sample, this clone was seen once. The CDR3 protein is CASSFGTGVAEAFF. DNA for the CDR3: TGTGCCAGCAGCTTCGGGACAGGGGTGGCTGAAGCTTTCTTT. The chain has TRBV7-8 and TRBJ1-1, with 10 positions matching TRBD1. V lost 3 bases, J lost 6 bases, and 4 bases stayed unmatched. The CDR3 loop spans 14 amino acids. Looked up from germline, CDR1 is SGHVS and CDR2 is FQNEAQ.